These 25 T cell receptor beta chains were all obtained from the same sample, sequenced in a study of identifying expanded T cells in peripheral blood. Some clones are missing from TCRdb's copy, which holds only in-frame ones; the method was immunoSEQ multiplex PCR. The table records approximately 83,000 clones, about 88% of them present only once. Sequenced input: blood. The receptor source for this set is a person aged 18 to 75 in good health.

The rearrangement uses TRBV5-1 and TRBJ2-5; tentative D call: TRBD1 (5 bases). The CDR3 contains 14 residues. With 4 bases removed from V and 2 bases from J, the gap between germline ends came to 12 bases. The germline gives CDR1 SGHRS, CDR2 YFSETQ. CDR3 coding DNA: TGCGCCAGCAGCCCAGGGAACGGGCAAGAGACCCAGTACTTC. This gives the protein CASSPGNGQETQYF.

V and J are TRBV27 and TRBJ2-6; no firm D call. The CDR3 has 15 amino acids. The germline V gene encodes CDR1 MNHEY and CDR2 SMNVEV (reference sequence). Trimming pared 2 bases from V and 0 bases from J, leaving 5 bases between. CDR3 loop: CASSLSLSGANVLTF. Written as DNA, the CDR3 is TGTGCCAGCAGTTTAAGTCTCTCTGGGGCCAACGTCCTGACTTTC.

The chain combines TRBV12-5 with TRBJ2-1, with TRBD1 identical over 10 bases. The CDR3 extends over 18 amino acids. Trimming took 6 bases from V and 4 from J; bases not matched to a gene: 15. The germline V gene has CDR1 LGHNT and CDR2 FRNRAP. CDR3 sequence reads: CASGNHYLTGGLYNEQFF. The CDR3 DNA sequence: TGTGCTAGTGGAAACCATTATCTGACAGGGGGCTTGTACAATGAGCAGTTCTTC.

This clone was recorded at least ten times. The rearrangement uses TRBV10-3 and TRBJ1-2; possible D gene TRBD1, 6 bases. V gave up 0 bases and J gave up 4 bases, with 12 bases separating them. Germline V lookup: CDR1 ENHRY, CDR2 SYGVKD. CDR3 length: 15 amino acids. The DNA for the CDR3 is TGTGCCATCAGTGAGTCGGGGGGCGCGGGCTATGGCTACACCTTC. It encodes CAISESGGAGYGYTF.

The V gene is TRBV13, the J gene TRBJ1-2; 10 nucleotides align to TRBD1. Germline trimming cut 0 bases from V and 3 bases from J; bases unmatched to any gene: 4. CDR1 is PRHDT and CDR2 is FYEKMQ in the germline V gene (reference sequence). The CDR3 spans 16 residues. The CDR3 sequence is CASSLGGTGEYYGYTF. DNA of the CDR3: TGTGCCAGCAGCTTAGGCGGGACAGGGGAATACTATGGCTACACCTTC. Full variable domain (rest looked up from reference TRBV13 and TRBJ1-2): AAGVIQSPRHLIKEKRETATLKCYPIPRHDTVYWYQQGPGQDPQFLISFYEKMQSDKGSIPDRFSAQQFSDYHSELNMSSLELGDSALYFCASSLGGTGEYYGYTFGSGTRLTVV.

This clone came up once. This sequence joins TRBV27 and TRBJ1-6; 7 bases are shared with TRBD1. The trim removed 4 bases at V and 9 bases at J, leaving 9 bases unmatched. The CDR3 spans 15 residues. Germline V CDR1 and CDR2: MNHEY, SMNVEV (reference sequence). CDR3 in amino acids: CASSWTGTVGSPLHF. CDR3 DNA sequence: TGTGCCAGCAGTTGGACCGGGACAGTGGGTTCACCCCTCCACTTT.

In its sample, this clone was seen a few times. The chain couples TRBV30 to TRBJ1-5; no reliable D call. This CDR3 comprises 13 residues. Germline-derived CDR1 and CDR2 are GTSNPN and SVGIG (reference sequence). Trimming cost V 2 bases and J 5 bases, with 10 bases left between them. CDR3 amino acids: CAWSPSRDQPQHF. For the CDR3, the DNA is TGTGCCTGGAGTCCCAGCAGAGATCAGCCCCAGCATTTT.

The V call is TRBV9, the J call TRBJ2-3; 9 bases are a match to TRBD2. V was pared by 6 bases and J by 3 bases, with 5 bases of the junction left unmatched. The CDR3 consists of 14 residues. Germline lookup yields CDR1 SGDLS and CDR2 YYNGEE. CDR3 sequence (DNA): TGTGCCAGCACCCGAGGACTAGCGACAGATACGCAGTATTTT. Amino acids: CASTRGLATDTQYF.

This clone occurred once. The chain couples TRBV7-6 to TRBJ2-2; D is unclear. This CDR3 spans 12 amino acids. Per the germline V gene, CDR1 is SGHVS and CDR2 is FNYEAQ. V was cut by 5 bases and J by 3 bases, with 4 bases left in between. The chain's CDR3 is CASSPDTGELFF. The DNA for the CDR3 is TGTGCCAGCAGCCCTGACACCGGGGAGCTGTTTTTT.

The chain carries TRBV11-1 and TRBJ1-3, with no clear D. V lost 5 bases, J lost 0 bases, and 8 bases lay in between. The CDR3 length is 14 residues. Germline values: CDR1 SGHAT, CDR2 FQDESV (reference sequence). CDR3 sequence reads: CASSPDISGNTIYF. CDR3 nucleotides: TGTGCCAGCAGCCCTGACATCTCTGGAAACACCATATATTTT.

Note on this clone: One end of the junction varies from germline; a read error may be responsible. The chain couples TRBV14 to TRBJ2-3; 9 bases align to TRBD1. The germline V gene encodes CDR1 SGHDN and CDR2 FVKESK. The CDR3 sequence is 14 residues long. CDR3 loop: CASSPTGGGQGLNF. The CDR3 coding sequence is TGTGCCAGCAGCCCCACCGGAGGGGGACAGGGTTTGAATTTT.

The V call is TRBV7-6, the J call TRBJ2-1; 9 bases fit TRBD2. CDR3 length: 16 amino acids. Germline lookup yields CDR1 SGHVS and CDR2 FNYEAQ. Trimming removed 5 bases from V and 4 bases from J; junction bases left unmatched: 9. The CDR3 spells CASSPPGLADYNEQFF. The CDR3 DNA sequence: TGTGCCAGCAGCCCTCCGGGACTAGCAGATTACAATGAGCAGTTCTTC.

The chain links TRBV7-8 to TRBJ2-7; 7 nucleotides match TRBD2. This CDR3 contains 14 residues. Germline loops: CDR1 SGHVS, CDR2 FQNEAQ. V was pared by 4 bases and J by 2 bases, with 5 bases of the junction left unmatched. This chain's CDR3 is CASSSWDYAYEQYF. CDR3 bases: TGTGCCAGCAGCTCATGGGACTACGCCTACGAGCAGTACTTC.

The chain combines TRBV25-1 with TRBJ1-1; D not certain. This CDR3 has 11 amino acids. V lost 7 bases, J lost 8 bases, and 11 bases lay in between. The germline V gene has CDR1 MGHDK and CDR2 SYGVNS. The CDR3 loop is CASKDLEEAFF. As DNA, the CDR3 is TGTGCCAGCAAGGATTTGGAAGAAGCTTTCTTT.

Remarks on this clone: Other DNA sequences in the same sample also yield this CDR3. This sequence joins TRBV18 and TRBJ1-5, with D maybe TRBD1 (6 bases). The CDR3 has 13 residues. Trimming removed 6 bases at V and 3 bases at J, with 9 bases between. The germline gives CDR1 KGHSH, CDR2 LQKENI. DNA of the CDR3: TGTGCCAGCTCGCAGGGGTCCAATCAGCCCCAGCATTTT. It encodes CASSQGSNQPQHF.

The chain joins TRBV5-4 to TRBJ1-6; 10 nucleotides match TRBD1. This CDR3 has 13 residues. V lost 7 bases to trimming and J lost 11 bases; unmatched junction nucleotides: 6. Per germline, CDR1 SGHNT and CDR2 YYREEE (reference sequence). CDR3 in amino acids: CASGQGEMTPLHF. The CDR3 bases are TGTGCCAGCGGACAGGGGGAAATGACACCCCTCCACTTT.

The chain uses TRBV27 and TRBJ1-4; tentative D call: TRBD1 (6 bases). CDR1 and CDR2 (germline): MNHEY, SMNVEV (reference sequence). The germline V and J ends were trimmed by 2 bases and 5 bases, with 15 bases remaining between them. The CDR3 is made up of 16 amino acids. The CDR3 protein is CASSLRQDSLNEKLFF. In nucleotides, the CDR3 is TGTGCCAGCAGTTTAAGGCAGGACAGCCTGAATGAAAAACTGTTTTTT.

The chain uses TRBV6-1 and TRBJ1-1, with D possibly matching TRBD1 (5 bases). The germline V gene has CDR1 MNHNS and CDR2 SASEGT. The CDR3 has 14 amino acids. Trimming removed 2 bases at V and 4 bases at J, with 11 bases between. The chain's CDR3 is CASSETQGGTEAFF. CDR3 in DNA: TGTGCCAGCAGTGAAACCCAGGGCGGCACTGAAGCTTTCTTT.

The CDR3 coding sequence is TGTGCCAGCAGTGCAACAGAAGATTCACCCCTCCACTTT. It translates to CASSATEDSPLHF. The chain is built from TRBV6-6 and TRBJ1-6, with D unclear. The germline gives CDR1 MNHNY, CDR2 SVGAGI (reference sequence). Between the trimmed V and J ends, which lost 5 bases and 8 bases, there was a span of 10 bases. The CDR3 is made up of 13 amino acids.

This rearrangement joins TRBV6-5 to TRBJ1-2, with D possibly TRBD1 on 5 matching bases. Trimming removed 6 bases at V and 7 bases at J, with 12 bases between. The germline CDR1 and CDR2 sequences are MNHEY and SVGAGI. The CDR3 extends over 12 amino acids. CDR3 sequence (DNA): TGTGCCAGCAGCAGGGATTTGGCTGGCTACACCTTC. It translates to CASSRDLAGYTF.

This clone appeared once. The rearrangement links TRBV6-6 to TRBJ2-7; TRBD1 agrees at 9 bases. Germline CDR1 and CDR2: MNHNY and SVGAGI (reference sequence). J lost 4 bases, V lost 6 bases, and 7 bases had no gene match. This CDR3 region has 14 residues. DNA for the CDR3: TGTGCCAGCAGACCCGGGACAGGGTGGTACGAGCAGTACTTC. It yields the protein CASRPGTGWYEQYF.

The chain couples TRBV9 to TRBJ2-3, with unresolved D. Germline CDR1 SGDLS, CDR2 YYNGEE. The V and J ends lost 3 bases and 5 bases respectively, with 7 bases between them. This CDR3 region has 12 residues. CDR3 bases: TGTGCCAGCAGCGCCAACATAGATACGCAGTATTTT. This sequence encodes CASSANIDTQYF.

This chain uses TRBV23-1 with TRBJ1-5, with TRBD1 identical over 11 bases. TRBV23-1 is classed as an ORF, of uncertain function. Losses at the gene ends were 8 bases for V and 4 bases for J; bases not matched to a gene: 7. The CDR3 totals 15 residues. The CDR3: CASVAGTGGNQPQHF. Written as DNA, the CDR3 is TGCGCCAGCGTCGCCGGGACAGGGGGAAATCAGCCCCAGCATTTT.

V is TRBV5-1 and J is TRBJ2-2; TRBD1 aligns across 8 bases. Germline CDR1 and CDR2: SGHRS and YFSETQ. This CDR3 is 15 amino acids long. With 0 bases clipped from V and 6 bases from J, the junction kept 4 bases outside the gene matches. CDR3 bases: TGCGCCAGCAGCTTGGATGGACAGGGCCCCGGGGAGCTGTTTTTT. Encoded protein: CASSLDGQGPGELFF.

The J gene is TRBJ2-2, the V gene TRBV7-9; 9 nucleotides agree with TRBD1. CDR3 length: 16 residues. Unmatched junction bases numbered 12, after V lost 5 bases and J lost 8 bases. CDR1 is SEHNR, CDR2 FQNEAQ, per germline (reference sequence). CDR3 loop: CASSPGGTGFVGELFF. The CDR3 DNA reads as TGTGCCAGCAGCCCCGGCGGGACAGGGTTCGTAGGGGAGCTGTTTTTT.